This T cell receptor (beta chain) was recorded in a study of cytomegalovirus exposure and HLA in healthy donors. The V gene end was trimmed by 6 bases and the J gene end by 6 bases; junction bases not matched to a gene: 3. The CDR3 totals 13 residues. Details on this clone: The antigen remains undetermined.

General study points: The study reported that TCR beta sequences accurately predicted HLA-A and HLA-B alleles in most subjects.

PCR primers comprised 60 Vbeta and 13 Jbeta primers. The table came from immunoSEQ multiplex PCR; TCRdb's copy has only in-frame clones and leaves some out. The table lists about 140,000 clones, roughly 73% of them singletons. The chain couples TRBV5-3 to TRBJ2-1, with TRBD2 matching 10 bases. TRBV5-3 is placed among ORFs of uncertain function. The sequence was collected from a man aged 18 to 30 in good health and CMV-seropositive. The sequenced sample was PBMCs. CDR3 nucleotide sequence: TGTGCCAGAAAGCGGGAGGGCCTCAATGAGCAGTTCTTC. Translation gives CARKREGLNEQFF.